These 10 T cell receptor beta chains came from one sample sequenced in a study of T-cell memory formation after mild COVID-19. TCRdb recomputed calls from the 5' RACE reads with MiXCR, one row per CDR3 protein. Of nearly 250,000 distinct CDR3 sequences in the sample, 15% were seen once. Sequenced sample: PBMCs or a T cell subset sorted from them (not recorded which). These TCRs come from an adult woman who had mild COVID-19 (a few samples of this study predate the infection). Cell type and time point are not known.

V usage is TRBV6-6 and J usage is TRBJ2-5, with 7 bases matching TRBD1. The CDR3 contains 16 residues. CDR1 and CDR2 from the germline V gene are MNHNY and SVGAGI (reference sequence). V was pared by 7 bases and J by 1 base, with 12 bases of the junction left unmatched. CDR3 nucleotide sequence: TGTGCCAGCACCCCTTTGGGGACAGCCCTCCAAGAGACCCAGTACTTC. It translates to CASTPLGTALQETQYF.

The chain links TRBV24-1 to TRBJ1-1, with 9 bases identical to TRBD1. This CDR3 spans 15 amino acids. Germline V gene data show CDR1 as KGHDR and CDR2 as SFDVKD. The ends lost 2 bases at V and 3 bases at J; junction bases unmatched: 3. CDR3 coding DNA: TGTGCCACCAGTGATTCGCGGACAGGGGACACTGAAGCTTTCTTT. Translation gives CATSDSRTGDTEAFF.

The rearrangement joins TRBV7-2 to TRBJ2-3, with TRBD2 matching 8 bases. The germline CDR1 and CDR2 sequences are SGHTA and FQGNSA. This CDR3 region has 15 residues. With V trimmed by 0 bases and J by 5 bases, 4 bases remained unmatched. The chain's CDR3 is CASSLASGGVDTQYF. CDR3 nucleotide sequence: TGTGCCAGCAGCTTAGCTTCCGGGGGGGTAGATACGCAGTATTTT.

This clonotype was recorded a few times. The chain couples TRBV2 to TRBJ2-1, with TRBD2 matching over 13 bases. CDR3 size: 17 residues. Germline V gene data show CDR1 as SNHLY and CDR2 as FYNNEI. The junction had 11 bases not matched to a gene; V was cut back by 5 bases and J by 7 bases. The CDR3 protein is CASSSPRTSGSWNEQFF. For the CDR3, the DNA is TGTGCCAGCAGTTCGCCTCGGACTAGCGGGAGTTGGAATGAGCAGTTCTTC. Using reference TRBV2 and TRBJ2-1 for the parts outside the CDR3, the full variable domain is EPEVTQTPSHQVTQMGQEVILRCVPISNHLYFYWYRQILGQKVEFLVSFYNNEISEKSEIFDDQFSVERPDGSNFTLKIRSTKLEDSAMYFCASSSPRTSGSWNEQFFGPGTRLTVL.

In this sample, this clonotype turned up many times. The chain's CDR3 is CASSLGIADSGNTIYF. The CDR3 bases are TGCGCCAGCAGCTTGGGAATTGCCGACTCTGGAAACACCATATATTTT. The chain recombines TRBV5-1 with TRBJ1-3, with D unresolved. Germline V lookup: CDR1 SGHRS, CDR2 YFSETQ. V lost 0 bases and J lost 0, with 10 bases in between. The CDR3 runs 16 residues.

This clonotype has just a few counts. The chain recombines TRBV27 with TRBJ1-1; D not resolved. CDR1 is MNHEY, CDR2 SMNVEV, per germline (reference sequence). The CDR3 loop spans 15 amino acids. V lost 0 bases and J lost 4, with 12 bases in between. CDR3 nucleotide sequence: TGTGCCAGCAGTTTATCCGAAACGGTTCCCACTGAAGCTTTCTTT. It is translated as CASSLSETVPTEAFF.

The rearrangement uses TRBV3-1 and TRBJ1-2; D gene ambiguous. This CDR3 is built from 13 residues. Germline V CDR1 and CDR2: LGHDT, YNNKEL (reference sequence). Trimming left V 1 base short and J 4 bases short, with 7 bases between. CDR3 residues: CASSQGGTYGYTF. As DNA, the CDR3 is TGTGCCAGCAGCCAAGGGGGTACCTATGGCTACACCTTC.

This clonotype occurred once. The chain couples TRBV19 to TRBJ1-1; 8 bases line up with TRBD1. This CDR3 region has 14 residues. V was clipped by 7 bases and J by 7 bases; unmatched bases: 11. CDR1 is LNHDA, CDR2 SQIVND, per germline (reference sequence). DNA of the CDR3: TGTGCCAGTAAAACGGGCAGGGGGCTGGTTGAAGCTTTCTTT. Its translation: CASKTGRGLVEAFF.

The chain employs TRBV5-4 and TRBJ1-2; 7 positions agree with TRBD1. CDR3 size: 15 residues. Unmatched junction bases numbered 9, after V lost 3 bases and J lost 4 bases. Germline values: CDR1 SGHNT, CDR2 YYREEE (reference sequence). The CDR3 DNA sequence: TGTGCCAGCAGCTGGGGGACAGAAACCTTCTATGGCTACACCTTC. Protein product: CASSWGTETFYGYTF.

This clonotype turned up a few times. The chain joins TRBV12-3 or TRBV12-4 to TRBJ2-3; 8 bases match TRBD2. The J segment lost 1 base and the V segment lost 5 bases, leaving 5 bases of the junction unmatched. This CDR3 region has 15 residues. CDR3 sequence reads: CASSRPGGGTDTQYF. CDR3 in DNA: TGTGCCAGCAGTAGGCCCGGGGGGGGCACAGATACGCAGTATTTT.